Each of the 25 T cell receptor beta chains below was sequenced from the same sample in a study of blood T cell repertoires in COVID-19. TCRdb's table, derived via immunoSEQ multiplex PCR, lists solely in-frame clones and lacks some. The sample consists of more than 150,000 clones, more than 75% of them appearing once. The sequencing sample was made of peripheral blood. Receptor source: a woman between 18 and 30 years old who had recovered from COVID-19.

The chain uses TRBV5-5 and TRBJ2-1, with 9 bases identical to TRBD1. V shed 4 bases and J 8 bases; nucleotides not matched to a gene: 10. The CDR3 covers 15 residues. Germline CDR1 reads SGHKS; CDR2 reads YYEKEE (reference sequence). This chain's CDR3 is CASSLVPGQGDEQFF. The CDR3 DNA reads as TGTGCCAGCAGCCTCGTCCCGGGACAGGGCGATGAGCAGTTCTTC. Filled out from reference TRBV5-5 and TRBJ2-1, the complete variable domain reads DAGVTQSPTHLIKTRGQQVTLRCSPISGHKSVSWYQQVLGQGPQFIFQYYEKEERGRGNFPDRFSARQFPNYSSELNVNALLLGDSALYLCASSLVPGQGDEQFFGPGTRLTVL.

This clone was seen just once. The gene calls are TRBV6-6 and TRBJ1-1; the match to TRBD1 covers 7 bases. The CDR3 loop spans 13 amino acids. The trim removed 4 bases at V and 10 bases at J, leaving 9 bases unmatched. Germline V gives CDR1 MNHNY, CDR2 SVGAGI (reference sequence). The CDR3 region has the DNA TGTGCCAGCAGTTCCGACAGGGTCCTCGGAGCTTTCTTT. Its protein product is CASSSDRVLGAFF.

The gene calls are TRBV7-9 and TRBJ1-2, with D perhaps matching TRBD1 (5 bases). This CDR3 has 13 amino acids. Germline-derived CDR1 and CDR2 are SEHNR and FQNEAQ (reference sequence). The V gene lost 6 bases and the J gene lost 5 bases, with 13 bases spanning the gap. The CDR3 DNA reads as TGTGCCAGCAGTCCTGGGGGGGAATATGGCTACACCTTC. Encoded protein: CASSPGGEYGYTF.

The chain joins TRBV9 to TRBJ2-1, with TRBD2 identical over 10 bases. Germline V lookup: CDR1 SGDLS, CDR2 YYNGEE. V dropped 0 bases and J dropped 9; count of bases not matched to a gene: 9. CDR3 size: 16 residues. CDR3 DNA sequence: TGTGCCAGCAGCGTAGAAGCGGGGGGGCCACTCGGTGAGCAGTTCTTC. It codes for CASSVEAGGPLGEQFF.

Of note for this clone: The same CDR3 can be traced to other DNA sequences in this sample. The chain uses TRBV4-3 and TRBJ2-3, with unresolved D. The CDR3 length is 14 residues. Germline V gives CDR1 LGHNA, CDR2 YSLEER. With 0 bases removed from V and 0 bases from J, the gap between germline ends came to 4 bases. This chain's CDR3 is CASSQDSSTDTQYF. As DNA, the CDR3 is TGCGCCAGCAGCCAAGATAGTAGCACAGATACGCAGTATTTT.

The J gene is TRBJ2-3, the V gene TRBV25-1, with 8 bases fitting TRBD2. This CDR3 is built from 16 residues. Germline V gene lookup returns CDR1 MGHDK and CDR2 SYGVNS. V lost 1 base, J lost 4 bases, and 7 bases stayed unmatched. The CDR3 is CASSEFGGGDSDTQYF. CDR3 sequence (DNA): TGTGCCAGCAGTGAATTCGGGGGGGGAGACTCAGATACGCAGTATTTT.

The rearrangement uses TRBV7-2 and TRBJ1-1; D gene uncertain. This CDR3 comprises 13 residues. Germline V gene sequence: CDR1 SGHTA, CDR2 FQGNSA. The V end was cut by 4 bases, the J end by 0 bases, with 6 bases between. CDR3 region: CASSSQMNTEAFF. CDR3 DNA sequence: TGTGCCAGCAGCTCCCAGATGAACACTGAAGCTTTCTTT.

The rearrangement uses TRBV4-1 and TRBJ2-1, with 10 bases matching TRBD2. This CDR3 has 16 amino acids. Germline V gene sequence: CDR1 MGHRA, CDR2 YSYEKL. V lost 1 base to trimming and J lost 8 bases; unmatched junction nucleotides: 8. CDR3 nucleotide sequence: TGCGCCAGCAGCCAAGCCCCTAGCGGGGGCTCTGATGAGCAGTTCTTC. Residues: CASSQAPSGGSDEQFF.

The chain uses TRBV6-1 and TRBJ2-1; 14 bases are a match to TRBD2. The junction had 12 bases not matched to a gene; V was cut back by 4 bases and J by 4 bases. Germline V gene data show CDR1 as MNHNS and CDR2 as SASEGT. This CDR3 spans 19 amino acids. CDR3 amino acids: CASSGPGLAGDGAYNEQFF. In nucleotides, the CDR3 is TGTGCCAGCAGTGGGCCGGGACTAGCGGGAGATGGGGCTTACAATGAGCAGTTCTTC.

V usage is TRBV11-3 and J usage is TRBJ2-2; D possibly corresponds to TRBD1 (6 bases). There are 14 residues in the CDR3. Germline V gives CDR1 SGHNT, CDR2 YENEEA. V shed 1 base and J shed 6 bases, with 9 bases lying between them. This CDR3 reads CASSLGGLAGELFF. The DNA for the CDR3 is TGTGCCAGCAGCTTAGGGGGGCTAGCCGGGGAGCTGTTTTTT.

The chain has TRBV11-1 and TRBJ2-1; 9 bases fit TRBD2. V dropped 5 bases and J dropped 2; count of bases not matched to a gene: 4. This CDR3 has 15 amino acids. Germline V gene data show CDR1 as SGHAT and CDR2 as FQDESV (reference sequence). CDR3: CASSDLAGTYNEQFF. The CDR3 DNA is TGTGCCAGCAGCGACCTAGCGGGGACCTACAATGAGCAGTTCTTC. Using reference TRBV11-1 and TRBJ2-1 for the parts outside the CDR3, the full variable domain is EAEVAQSPRYKITEKSQAVAFWCDPISGHATLYWYRQILGQGPELLVQFQDESVVDDSQLPKDRFSAERLKGVDSTLKIQPAELGDSAMYLCASSDLAGTYNEQFFGPGTRLTVL.

This clone showed up just a few times. The DNA of the CDR3 is TGCGCCAGCAGCTTGGAGGCTCCCTGGAGGACTGAAGCTTTCTTT. It encodes CASSLEAPWRTEAFF. V usage is TRBV5-1 and J usage is TRBJ1-1; D gene unclear. The CDR3 is 15 amino acids. The V end lost 0 bases, the J end lost 5 bases, and 14 bases lay between the germline ends. Germline V lookup: CDR1 SGHRS, CDR2 YFSETQ.

The chain joins TRBV13 to TRBJ1-3; 12 bases are a match to TRBD1. The CDR3 extends over 16 amino acids. Looked up from germline, CDR1 is PRHDT and CDR2 is FYEKMQ (reference sequence). V shed 3 bases and J 4 bases; nucleotides not matched to a gene: 4. The CDR3 DNA is TGTGCCAGCAGCTTTTGGGACAGGGGGCAGGGAAACACCATATATTTT. It yields the protein CASSFWDRGQGNTIYF.

The CDR3 is CASSLTGGSEKLFF. CDR3 DNA: TGTGCCAGCAGCTTAACAGGGGGCAGCGAAAAACTGTTTTTT. The rearrangement links TRBV11-2 to TRBJ1-4, with TRBD1 identical over 9 bases. V gave up 2 bases and J gave up 8 bases; unmatched junction bases: 3. Germline CDR1 SGHAT, CDR2 FQNNGV. This CDR3 comprises 14 residues.

With respect to this clone: The DNA is left out, because the CDR3 cannot be placed on it with certainty; the CDR3 is given as TCRdb lists it. The rearrangement joins TRBV2 to TRBJ2-7; whether TRBD1, the table's D call, matches the DNA was not checked. Germline lookup yields CDR1 SNHLY and CDR2 FYNNEI. Termini included, the CDR3 measures 13 amino acids. This CDR3 reads CASTSDREHEQYF.

The rearrangement uses TRBV2 and TRBJ2-7; D is perhaps TRBD2 (5 bases). V was pared by 4 bases and J by 4 bases, with 11 bases between. Germline V gives CDR1 SNHLY, CDR2 FYNNEI. This CDR3 is built from 13 residues. As DNA, the CDR3 is TGTGCCAGCAGTGTCTCAGCGGTTTACGAGCAGTACGTC. Its protein product is CASSVSAVYEQYV.

The V call is TRBV4-2, the J call TRBJ1-5; TRBD1 matches at 8 bases. V shed 0 bases, J shed 8 bases, and the junction held 6 bases outside the gene matches. Germline V lookup: CDR1 LGHNA, CDR2 YNFKEQ. CDR3 size: 15 residues. The CDR3 bases are TGTGCCAGCAGCCAAGAGGACAGGGCCTGGGAGCCCCAGCATTTT. As protein: CASSQEDRAWEPQHF.

The V call is TRBV18, the J call TRBJ2-1; D is perhaps TRBD2 (6 bases). This CDR3 contains 16 residues. Germline assignment: CDR1 KGHSH and CDR2 LQKENI. The ends were cut back, 2 bases at V and 1 base at J, with 12 bases in the middle. The CDR3 sequence is CASSPIAASSYNEQFF. The CDR3 region has the DNA TGTGCCAGCTCACCAATAGCGGCGAGTTCCTACAATGAGCAGTTCTTC.

The genes are TRBV2 and TRBJ1-5; TRBD1 might be the D (6 bases). This CDR3 has 14 residues. Germline CDR1 SNHLY, CDR2 FYNNEI. The V and J ends lost 2 bases and 6 bases respectively, with 11 bases between them. This chain's CDR3 is CASSELGATQPQHF. The DNA of the CDR3 is TGTGCCAGCAGTGAATTGGGGGCTACTCAGCCCCAGCATTTT.

This clone has just one count. This sequence joins TRBV18 and TRBJ2-7; TRBD2 might be the D (5 bases). CDR1 and CDR2 from the germline V gene are KGHSH and LQKENI. Trimming removed 5 bases at V and 5 bases at J, with 13 bases between. The CDR3 spans 13 residues. CDR3 amino acids: CASSALEGHEQYF. The CDR3 DNA follows: TGTGCCAGCTCAGCACTCGAGGGCCACGAGCAGTACTTC.

Many counts were recorded for this clone. For the CDR3, the DNA is TGTGCCAGCAGCGAAACTTTGGACTCCCGAGAGACCCAGTACTTC. Translation gives CASSETLDSRETQYF. V and J are TRBV9 and TRBJ2-5, with D tentatively TRBD2 (5 bases). V lost 3 bases to trimming and J lost 4 bases, with 16 bases between them. This CDR3 has 15 residues. The germline CDR1 and CDR2 sequences are SGDLS and YYNGEE.

This clone was found once. The chain couples TRBV27 to TRBJ2-7; 11 bases line up with TRBD1. The V segment lost 6 bases and the J segment 3 bases; nucleotides outside the gene matches: 10. The germline CDR1 and CDR2 sequences are MNHEY and SMNVEV (reference sequence). The CDR3 extends over 16 amino acids. The CDR3 spells CASRLLGTGGFYEQYF. In nucleotides, the CDR3 is TGTGCCAGCAGATTACTAGGGACAGGGGGTTTCTACGAGCAGTACTTC.

The chain uses TRBV5-4 and TRBJ1-1, with TRBD1 as a possible D gene (5 bases). Trimming left V 0 bases short and J 5 bases short, with 8 bases between. This CDR3 spans 13 amino acids. Germline V gene data show CDR1 as SGHNT and CDR2 as YYREEE (reference sequence). CDR3 bases: TGTGCCAGCAGCTTGGTAGCAGGGACTGAAGCTTTCTTT. Its protein product is CASSLVAGTEAFF.

The chain joins TRBV5-6 to TRBJ2-7; D perhaps matches TRBD2 (6 bases). V was pared by 0 bases and J by 6 bases, with 10 bases between. The CDR3 is 13 residues long. The V gene's germline CDR1 is SGHDT and CDR2 YYEEEE. Here the CDR3 DNA reads TGTGCCAGCAGCTTGGTGCGGGGACCCGAGCAGTACGTC. Its translation: CASSLVRGPEQYV.

The J gene is TRBJ2-2, the V gene TRBV4-1; TRBD1 aligns across 9 bases. The CDR3 runs to 15 residues. Losses at the gene ends were 4 bases for V and 7 bases for J; bases not matched to a gene: 7. The V gene's germline CDR1 is MGHRA and CDR2 YSYEKL. The CDR3 spells CASSLQGALGGELFF. The CDR3 coding sequence is TGCGCCAGCAGCCTACAGGGGGCGCTTGGCGGGGAGCTGTTTTTT.